The TCR beta chain described here comes from a study of control samples from healthy donors and cancer patients. Libraries were prepared by immunoSEQ multiplex PCR; TCRdb keeps only in-frame clonotypes and omits some of them. The repertoire holds some 120,000 clones, with around 87% as singletons. Trimming removed 0 bases from V and 6 bases from J, with 9 bases in between. The CDR3 contains 14 residues. Germline assignment: CDR1 MNHEY and CDR2 SVGAGI. The source of this sequence is a woman in her forties or fifties with colorectal cancer. This chain connects TRBV6-5 to TRBJ2-1; TRBD1 is a possible D gene (6 bases). Material: PBMCs. This CDR3 is CASSYSTDSNEQFF. CDR3 coding DNA: TGTGCCAGCAGTTACTCGACGGACAGCAATGAGCAGTTCTTC.